These 2 T cell receptor beta chains were all obtained from the same sample, sequenced in a study of T cell responses to AZD1222 COVID-19 vaccine. The data were produced by immunoSEQ multiplex PCR, yet TCRdb's version contains in-frame clones alone and is incomplete. The sample consists of tens of thousands of clones, approximately 86% of them appearing once. The sequencing here drew on peripheral blood, taken on day 0 of AZD1222 vaccination. The source is an adult in good health.

The chain uses TRBV11-3 and TRBJ2-2, with D unclear. Trimming shortened V by 0 bases and J by 3 bases, and 8 bases separated the two germline ends. The V gene's germline CDR1 is SGHNT and CDR2 YENEEA. This CDR3 region has 15 residues. The CDR3 DNA reads TGTGCCAGCAGCTTAGACTCTTTCGACACCGGGGAGCTGTTTTTT. It is translated as CASSLDSFDTGELFF.

The chain couples TRBV11-3 to TRBJ2-5; D is unclear. The CDR3 consists of 13 residues. Germline values: CDR1 SGHNT, CDR2 YENEEA. V was shortened by 3 bases and J by 0 bases, with 5 bases between the two germline ends. The CDR3: CASSFTDQETQYF. DNA of the CDR3: TGTGCCAGCAGCTTCACAGACCAAGAGACCCAGTACTTC. Full variable domain (outside the CDR3, taken from reference TRBV11-3 and TRBJ2-5): EAGVVQSPRYKIIEKKQPVAFWCNPISGHNTLYWYLQNLGQGPELLIRYENEEAVDDSQLPKDRFSAERLKGVDSTLKIQPAELGDSAVYLCASSFTDQETQYFGPGTRLLVL.